This T cell receptor beta chain was documented in a study of cytomegalovirus exposure and HLA in healthy donors (TCRdb year 2017). Background for the entire study: In an earlier analysis of some 610 of the donors, 250 to 350 Gb of sequence data and 90 million to 130 million unique TCR beta sequences from roughly 180 million T cells were reported. Genome-wide SNP genotypes for about 60% of the roughly 700 donors were used in a later genetic analysis, which treated that subset as a discovery cohort. Among the roughly 400 genotyped donors, approximately 77% belonged to the genetic ancestry cluster associated with self-reported Caucasian donors. A later analysis re-analyzed previously published TCR beta repertoires from 550 to 700 donors and added high-resolution HLA genotyping to study TCR occurrence patterns. The study aimed to test whether cataloging public T cell receptors could reveal signatures of past pathogen exposure. Rather than using new phenotypic data, the later analysis identified candidate immune exposures from TCR beta sequences and from how often those sequences occurred across donors. Every discovery cohort repertoire had been produced on one sequencing platform. High-throughput TCR immunosequencing, statistical association of individual TCRs with disease status, and machine learning were combined to predict cytomegalovirus infection status. The number of typed donors differed by locus: roughly 620-630 for A, B, C, DRB1 and DQB1; some 500 for DQA1; fewer than 610 for DPA1; and roughly 490 for DPB1. On average, around 200,000 unique TCR beta nucleotide sequences were sequenced per donor among 300 to 500 genotyped donors of the cohort, with 15% to 20% of those sequences being non-productive. The T cell repertoires of 700 or so subjects were profiled by immunosequencing and related to cytomegalovirus serostatus. HLA typing included class I and class II loci at four-digit resolution. Alongside the repertoire data, information on donor age, sex, ethnicity and CMV serostatus was compiled. An early release that covered 500 to 800 HLA-typed donors contained approximately 320 gigabases of sequencing data and around 80 million unique TCR sequences. To decide whether each TCR beta V gene segment behaved as functional or pseudogenic, an earlier analysis of several hundred of the donors relied on high-throughput TCR beta sequencing. Along with the 666-subject first cohort, a separate validation cohort of around 120 different subjects was used. Because of strong linkage in the cohort, roughly five DR-DQ haplotypes were treated as single units for association and clustering.

For this clone: Its antigen is unknown. Qualities for individual bases were not recorded, and no much larger clone is one base off.

Libraries were built with the immunoSEQ multiplex PCR assay. For the multiplex PCR, a mixture combining 60 forward primers for TCR Vbeta segments and 13 reverse primers for TCR Jbeta segments was used. The CDR3 region of rearranged TCR beta genes was amplified from genomic DNA by a multiplex PCR assay. On the Illumina HiSeq System, the amplified TCR beta libraries were sequenced as 87-base-pair reads. The source study handled its data this way. Across the 600 to 700 repertoires, a later analysis counted approximately 83 million unique TCR beta chains, approximately 10 million of which were shared by at least two donors. A nearest-neighbor algorithm error-corrected the raw reads and collapsed the reads into unique sequences, merging closely related sequences to remove PCR and sequencing errors. CDR3 sequences were aligned to IMGT reference sequences to assign V, D and J gene segments. For a sequence to be retained, a match of at least six nucleotides to both a V gene segment and a J gene segment was required. Rearrangements were classified as productive when the CDR3 lacked stop codons and remained in frame with V and J, and all other rearrangements were classified as non-productive. CDR3 was defined according to IMGT convention as the region running from the second conserved V-encoded cysteine to the conserved J-encoded phenylalanine. The earlier analysis of about 570 of the donors excluded any sequence lacking an unambiguous match to a single V gene segment. An earlier analysis of a few hundred of the donors called V segments functional above 56.7% productive rearrangements and segregating when the between-donor standard deviation exceeded 5%. A statistical classification framework was built to diagnose cytomegalovirus status from the catalog of TCR beta chain sequences. A later analysis assigned V and J genes by comparing TCR nucleotide sequences with IMGT/GENE-DB human TR gene sequences. Using the TCRdist pipeline, a later analysis assigned CDR3 sequences along with most-parsimonious VDJ recombination scenarios. In a later analysis, each TCR beta chain was defined by its CDR3 amino acid sequence together with its V-gene family, and reads without a unique V-gene family were excluded. As a way to deal with suspected cross-contamination and a sequencing artifact, a later analysis dropped roughly 600 nucleotide sequences that were highly shared and had low generation probability. In a later analysis, a clonal expansion index was calculated for each public chain from normalized within-repertoire ranks of inferred template counts. In a later analysis, generation probabilities were computed with a VDJ recombination model fitted to out-of-frame rearrangements, and the resulting probabilities were checked against IGoR. In a later analysis, hypergeometric tests were used to score TCR-TCR, TCR-HLA and TCR-CMV co-occurrence, with a repertoire-size bias correction applied to TCR pairs. To estimate false discovery rates, a later analysis permuted the HLA or CMV assignments 20 times. In a later analysis, co-occurring TCRs were grouped using DBSCAN, with TCRdist sequence similarity added in when clustering inside HLA-allele-positive subsets. For co-occurrence clustering, repertoires with fewer than 30,000 or more than 120,000 public chains were excluded, along with five repertoires with anomalous nucleotide sharing. In TCRdb, the immuneACCESS table is reduced to in-frame sequences with V and J assigned. These tables do not hold every clone; where another copy was compared, an unresolved V gene accounts for under half, and the others remain unexplained. V, J and clone size derive from that table, while D and trimming were established from the DNA sequence. This sample is represented by about 160,000 clones; approximately 78% of them were singletons. 8% to 10% of the sample rests with the top ten.

At the junction V is shortened by 3 bases and J by 3 bases; bases outside the gene matches: 12. The germline V gene supplies CDR1 ENHRY and CDR2 SYGVKD. There are 17 amino acids in the CDR3, from cysteine to phenylalanine inclusive. Solely the CDR3 DNA is kept, with 51 bases framed from the first base. In total, around 600 healthy bone marrow donors made up the cohort. At the time of sampling, every cohort member was nominally healthy, though immune exposures that went unrecorded were likely present. The donor was CMV seropositive and belonged to the group of 250 to 300 seropositive cohort members. Each donor provided a peripheral blood sample, and peripheral blood mononuclear cells were used for TCR beta sequencing. Genomic DNA extraction from the blood cell samples was performed with the Qiagen DNeasy Blood Extraction Kit. Results the study describes overall, beyond this receptor: In vitro tests confirmed that a few of the cytomegalovirus-associated TCR beta chains recognize cytomegalovirus antigens. In a later analysis, HLA-associated TCR beta chains were found to be more clonally expanded and to have lower generation probabilities than equally common non-associated chains. In an earlier analysis of 450 to 750 of the donors, most TCR beta V segments appeared in productive rearrangements about 87% or about 30% of the time, broadly matching IMGT annotations. At a false discovery rate of 0.05, a later analysis linked 16,000 or so TCR beta sequences to specific HLA alleles. Sequencing depth was assumed to be roughly uniform across donors in the presence/absence analyses, though that assumption may not hold. Linkage disequilibrium might explain the correlated functional status among segregating V segments, but an unknown experimental factor could not be excluded. In the study, approximately 150 TCR beta chains were listed as associated with cytomegalovirus. Compared with the roughly 700-donor mean, donors in an Asian-associated ancestry cluster had fewer N-insertions in productive TCRs, according to a later genetic analysis. According to a later analysis, most CMV-associated TCR beta chains appeared to be HLA-restricted, and the HLA associations seemed to be driven largely by CMV exposure. Roughly 15 rarely observed V segments, including chromosome 9 orphons, were excluded from the earlier analysis of several hundred of the donors because counts were too low. According to the authors, the approach could potentially be generalized to other disease states and immunological phenotypes. HLA typing was unavailable for some donors at each locus, so association tests used only the typed subset. According to a later analysis, TCR association rates differed among HLA loci, with DRB1 alleles showing the most associated TCRs and HLA-C alleles showing the fewest. For the cohort, immune exposure information was limited to CMV serostatus. V-gene and J-gene trimming of TCR beta chains was associated with a missense DCLRE1C variant in a later genetic analysis, and the association was replicated in an independent cohort. In both the original and validation cohorts, the classifier was reported to diagnose cytomegalovirus status with high specificity and sensitivity. Most TCR sequences were seen in very few donors, while some public TCRs were found in many individuals. Some IMGT-functional V segments, including TRBV6-2 and TRBV6-3, could not be distinguished by the 87-base-pair reads and were therefore excluded. A further reported finding was that TCR beta sequences accurately predicted the HLA-A and HLA-B alleles for most subjects in the first cohort. Several of the top co-occurrence clusters appeared to be linked to parvovirus B19, influenza, CMV and Epstein-Barr virus, according to a later analysis. When HLA alleles, especially DR and DQ, strongly co-occurred, TCR associations were difficult to assign to individual alleles. A group of highly shared sequence variants was considered likely to be a technical artifact of the sequencing pipeline. This cohort had only TCR beta chains sequenced, and the lack of alpha or paired-chain data limited which features could be detected.

The rearranged segments are TRBV10-3 and TRBJ2-3, with 7 central nucleotides matching TRBD1. This TCR came from a male donor in good health and CMV-seropositive. The sample was PBMCs. For the CDR3, the sequence is CAISDPRQGPGTDTQYF. The DNA sequence is given as TGTGCCATCAGTGACCCTCGACAGGGCCCGGGTACAGATACGCAGTATTTT.